These T cell receptor beta chains were read from a single sample in a study of CD8+CD57+ T cells in acquired aplastic anemia. MiXCR, run by TCRdb on the reads, gives a single entry per CDR3 protein. Here the sample spans about 290,000 distinct CDR3 sequences, approximately 57% being singletons. The sample taken for sequencing was sorted CD4+, CD8+, or CD8+CD57+ T cells (not recorded which) from PBMCs. The receptors were sampled from a human donor with aplastic anemia. Both conserved end residues are part of each CDR3. Each record gives: CDR3 DNA, CDR3 protein, D gene, J gene, clone size, V gene. A D gene is named only where the DNA matches it firmly. Where a row states a size, it is once, few, many or the class of an expanded clone; other rows omit it.

TGTGCCAGCAGCTTAGGGCGGGCAACCTACAATGAGCAGTTCTTC	CASSLGRATYNEQFF	NA	TRBJ2-1	NA	TRBV7-2
TGTGCCAGTAGTATCTGGGGCGGAGCCTCCTACGAGCAGTACTTC	CASSIWGGASYEQYF	NA	TRBJ2-7	few	TRBV19
TGTGCCACCAGCGGAACGGCAGGACCGGCTTTCTTT	CATSGTAGPAFF	NA	TRBJ1-1	NA	TRBV15
TGTGCCAGCAGCTTTGGACACTTGCTATACGAGCAGTACTTC	CASSFGHLLYEQYF	NA	TRBJ2-7	NA	TRBV11-2
TGTGCCAGCAGGGTACAGGGGGCGCTGGGCGGGGAGCTGTTTTTT	CASRVQGALGGELFF	TRBD1	TRBJ2-2	NA	TRBV2
TGTGCCAGCAGAGTTCGTCCGGGGATGGACACCGGGGAGCTGTTTTTT	CASRVRPGMDTGELFF	NA	TRBJ2-2	many	TRBV7-9
TGTGCCAGCAGCGCGACCCCGACAGCCGATAATTCACCCCTCCACTTT	CASSATPTADNSPLHF	NA	TRBJ1-6	many	TRBV9
TGTGCCAGCAGTGAGGGGACTAGTGGTACGCAGTATTTT	CASSEGTSGTQYF	TRBD2	TRBJ2-3	many	TRBV6-1
TGTGCCACCGTGGCACCGAACGCCCCCGTGAACACTGAAGCTTTCTTT	CATVAPNAPVNTEAFF	NA	TRBJ1-1	NA	TRBV24-1
TGTGCCAGCAGCTTGGATTTACCCGGACTCTACACCTTC	CASSLDLPGLYTF	NA	TRBJ1-2	NA	TRBV5-8
TGTGCCAGCAGCTTAGACAGGGGGGGCCTCGAGCAGTACTTC	CASSLDRGGLEQYF	NA	TRBJ2-7	NA	TRBV7-8
TGCAGTGCACGCCTGACAGATAACTACGAGCAGTACTTC	CSARLTDNYEQYF	NA	TRBJ2-7	few	TRBV20-1
TGTGCCAGCATGGGGCACACTGAAGCTTTCTTT	CASMGHTEAFF	NA	TRBJ1-1	NA	TRBV2
TGCAGCGTTGGGGCAGGACAGGCCTACGAGCAGTACTTC	CSVGAGQAYEQYF	TRBD1	TRBJ2-7	few	TRBV29-1
TGTGCCAGCAGCTTAGTGGCGGGAGGGCCGAGCACAGATACGCAGTATTTT	CASSLVAGGPSTDTQYF	TRBD2	TRBJ2-3	NA	TRBV7-8
TGTGCCAGCAGTTATTGGGACAGGACTGATTCACCCCTCCACTTT	CASSYWDRTDSPLHF	TRBD1	TRBJ1-6	once	TRBV2
TGTGCCAGCAGCCGCTCCGCGGACCCCTCCTACAATGAGCAGTTCTTC	CASSRSADPSYNEQFF	NA	TRBJ2-1	few	TRBV6-5
TGTGCCAGCAGATCCCGAGGGGGGGAGAGGCAGGGGCCGTATTTT	CASRSRGGERQGPYF	NA	TRBJ2-3	many	TRBV6-1
TGTGCCACCAGTGACCCCGCTAGTAACAATGAGCAGTTCTTC	CATSDPASNNEQFF	NA	TRBJ2-1	few	TRBV24-1
TGTGCCAGTAGGGACTTGGCGGGCTACACCTTC	CASRDLAGYTF	NA	TRBJ1-2	NA	TRBV19
TGTGCCACCAGTGGCAGGGGAGAGAATGGCTACACCTTC	CATSGRGENGYTF	NA	TRBJ1-2	NA	TRBV24-1
TGTGCCACCAGTGACGAGGGGTGGGAGACCCAGTACTTC	CATSDEGWETQYF	NA	TRBJ2-5	NA	TRBV24-1
TGTGCCAGCAGCCCAACGGGGGGCAGGGTGGAGCTGTTTTTT	CASSPTGGRVELFF	NA	TRBJ2-2	NA	TRBV7-2
TGTGCCAGCAGCTTGTTCTTGGTAGTAAGCGAGCAGTACTTC	CASSLFLVVSEQYF	NA	TRBJ2-7	many	TRBV5-6
TGTGCCACCAGCAGAGAAGTGGGAGAGACCCAGTACTTC	CATSREVGETQYF	NA	TRBJ2-5	NA	TRBV15
TGTGCCAGCAGCAAGGACAGTTGGGAGACCCAGTACTTC	CASSKDSWETQYF	NA	TRBJ2-5	many	TRBV12-3/TRBV12-4
TGCAGCACCGGACAGCGAGGGGAAGCTTTCTTT	CSTGQRGEAFF	NA	TRBJ1-1	NA	TRBV29-1
TGTGCCACCAGTGAGGGACCGACAGGGCTGTTTTTT	CATSEGPTGLFF	NA	TRBJ2-2	NA	TRBV24-1
TGTGCCAGCAGCCGGGGCCACAGGGGTTGGTACGAGCAGTACTTC	CASSRGHRGWYEQYF	TRBD1	TRBJ2-7	NA	TRBV11-2
TGTGCCAGCAGAGCCCCACCCTCAGGGAACTATGGCTACACCTTC	CASRAPPSGNYGYTF	NA	TRBJ1-2	few	TRBV9
TGTGCTAGCAGCTTATCCCCGGGACTAGCCGGCGAGCAGTACTTC	CASSLSPGLAGEQYF	TRBD2	TRBJ2-7	few	TRBV7-7
TGTGCCAGCAGCACACGCCCAACCGGGACAGCCTATGGCTACACCTTC	CASSTRPTGTAYGYTF	TRBD1	TRBJ1-2	NA	TRBV7-6
TGTGCCAGCTGCTACGGTACCGAGGGCGGGGAGCTGTTTTTT	CASCYGTEGGELFF	NA	TRBJ2-2	once	TRBV7-3
TGTGCCAGTAGTATCAGGGGATATGGCTACACCTTC	CASSIRGYGYTF	NA	TRBJ1-2	many	TRBV19
TGTGCCAGCAGTTACGCGGAACTCGGGGACACCATATATTTT	CASSYAELGDTIYF	NA	TRBJ1-3	NA	TRBV6-2/TRBV6-3
TGTGCCACTCACACAGGGGCGGGGGAGGGGCCCCAGCATTTT	CATHTGAGEGPQHF	TRBD1	TRBJ1-5	NA	TRBV2
TGTGCCAGCAGCCTTAGCGGGCTCAATCCGAACTTC	CASSLSGLNPNF	TRBD2	TRBJ2-7	NA	TRBV14
TGTGCCACCAGCAGGGACCTAGGGGCTAGCGGGGTACCTTACAATGAGCAGTTCTTC	CATSRDLGASGVPYNEQFF	TRBD2	TRBJ2-1	few	TRBV15
TGTGCCACCAGATCCGGGACAGGGGAGGGCTATGGCTACACCTTC	CATRSGTGEGYGYTF	TRBD1	TRBJ1-2	NA	TRBV24-1
TGTGCCAGTAGTATGAGGGACAGGGGGAACTTCTATGGCTACACCTTC	CASSMRDRGNFYGYTF	TRBD1	TRBJ1-2	once	TRBV19
TGTGCCAGCAGCCGGACTAGCGGGGGGCCCTACGAGCGGTACTTC	CASSRTSGGPYERYF	TRBD2	TRBJ2-7	NA	TRBV7-8
TGCAGTGCTGCTTCACCCAACCAAGAGACCCAGTACTTC	CSAASPNQETQYF	NA	TRBJ2-5	once	TRBV20-1
TGTGCCAGCAGCCGCGACAGGGTAGTTGAGCAGTACTTC	CASSRDRVVEQYF	TRBD1	TRBJ2-7	NA	TRBV5-1
TGTGCCAGCAGCGCCCAGGGCAATGAAGCTTTCTTT	CASSAQGNEAFF	NA	TRBJ1-1	NA	TRBV11-2
TGTGCCAGCAGGGTCCCAGTGAAAAACATTCAGTACTTC	CASRVPVKNIQYF	NA	TRBJ2-4	many	TRBV6-1
TGCGCCAGCAGCTTCTTCCCGGACAGGGCCTCCTACGAGCAGTACTTC	CASSFFPDRASYEQYF	TRBD1	TRBJ2-7	many	TRBV5-1
TGTGCCAGCAGCGCCCTAAAGAGCTATGGCTACACCTTC	CASSALKSYGYTF	NA	TRBJ1-2	NA	TRBV5-6
TGTGCCAGCAGTGCTAGCGAAGGTATCGATGAGCAGTTCTTC	CASSASEGIDEQFF	NA	TRBJ2-1	NA	TRBV25-1
TGCAGCGTTGAAAGGGGGGCGGAGAACTATGGCTACACCTTC	CSVERGAENYGYTF	NA	TRBJ1-2	NA	TRBV29-1
TGTGCCAGCAGCCGCTCGACAGGGACCCAGTACTTC	CASSRSTGTQYF	NA	TRBJ2-5	NA	TRBV11-3
TGTGCCAGCAGCACCCCCGGACTAGCGACTAACGAGCAGTACTTC	CASSTPGLATNEQYF	TRBD2	TRBJ2-7	NA	TRBV4-2
TGTGCCAGCAGTGAAGCACAGGGCCTCATTTCCTACGAGCAGTACTTC	CASSEAQGLISYEQYF	NA	TRBJ2-7	NA	TRBV2
TGTGCCAGCAGCTTAGCGGGAGGGAAATACAATGAGCAGTTCTTC	CASSLAGGKYNEQFF	TRBD2	TRBJ2-1	NA	TRBV11-3
TGCGCCAGCAGCTTGGGGGCAGGGGGCGCGGAGACCCAGTACTTC	CASSLGAGGAETQYF	TRBD1	TRBJ2-5	many	TRBV5-1
TGTGCCAGCACTTCTCGGGGGCCACGGCATTTT	CASTSRGPRHF	NA	TRBJ1-5	NA	TRBV7-3
TGCAGTGCTCTACTCCCAGGGGGTCCCACTAGCAATCAGCCCCAGCATTTT	CSALLPGGPTSNQPQHF	TRBD1	TRBJ1-5	many	TRBV20-1
TGTGCCAGCAGCCAAGCCGGCAACAATCAGCCCCAGCATTTT	CASSQAGNNQPQHF	NA	TRBJ1-5	many	TRBV3-1
TGTGCCATCAGTGAAGAAGGGGGAACCGGGGAGCTGTTTTTT	CAISEEGGTGELFF	NA	TRBJ2-2	NA	TRBV10-3
TGCAGCGTTGCCGCTTCCAGGGGAGTTTCTGGGGCCAACGTCCTGACTTTC	CSVAASRGVSGANVLTF	NA	TRBJ2-6	NA	TRBV29-1
TGTGCCAGCAGTGAAGGGGGGATATCCGAGTACACTGAAGCTTTCTTT	CASSEGGISEYTEAFF	NA	TRBJ1-1	NA	TRBV25-1